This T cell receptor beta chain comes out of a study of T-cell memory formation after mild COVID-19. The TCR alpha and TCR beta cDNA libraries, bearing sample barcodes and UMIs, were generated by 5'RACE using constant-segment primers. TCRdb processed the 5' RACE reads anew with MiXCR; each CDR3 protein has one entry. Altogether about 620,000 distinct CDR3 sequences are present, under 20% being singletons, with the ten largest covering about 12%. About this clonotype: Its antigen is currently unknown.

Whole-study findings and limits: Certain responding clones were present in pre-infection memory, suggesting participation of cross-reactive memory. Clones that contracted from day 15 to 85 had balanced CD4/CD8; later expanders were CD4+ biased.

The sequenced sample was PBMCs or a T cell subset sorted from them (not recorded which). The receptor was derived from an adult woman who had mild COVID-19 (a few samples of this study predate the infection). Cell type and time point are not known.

CDR3 sequence (DNA): TGCGCCAGCAGCGCGGAAAGGGGTAGGTCCTACGAGCAGTACTTC. Translated, it gives CASSAERGRSYEQYF. The rearrangement joins TRBV5-1 to TRBJ2-7, with D tentatively TRBD1 (5 bases). The CDR3 contains 15 residues. V shed 4 bases and J shed 1 base, with 15 bases lying between them. In germline, CDR1 is SGHRS, CDR2 YFSETQ. The whole variable domain, filled in from reference TRBV5-1 and TRBJ2-7, reads KAGVTQTPRYLIKTRGQQVTLSCSPISGHRSVSWYQQTPGQGLQFLFEYFSETQRNKGNFPGRFSGRQFSNSRSEMNVSTLELGDSALYLCASSAERGRSYEQYFGPGTRLTVT.